What follows describes a single TCR beta chain. In the same sample, other DNA sequences code for this CDR3. Generated by immunoSEQ multiplex PCR, the TCRdb table keeps only in-frame clones and is missing some. The table lists around 180,000 clones, 87% of them singletons. This specimen belongs to a study of T cell responses to AZD1222 COVID-19 vaccine. V gave up 1 base and J gave up 6 bases; unmatched junction bases: 2. The CDR3 length is 13 residues. The chain has TRBV12-3 or TRBV12-4 and TRBJ1-2; 7 nucleotides align to TRBD1. The clonotype originates from an adult in good health. The source was peripheral blood, collected on day 0 of MenACWY control vaccination. The CDR3 DNA reads as TGTGCCAGCAGTTTAGGAGGGGGCGATGGCTACACCTTC. Translated: CASSLGGGDGYTF.